This passage covers 25 T cell receptor beta chains from one sample sequenced in a study of blood T cell repertoires in COVID-19. Profiled with immunoSEQ multiplex PCR; TCRdb holds only in-frame clones, not every one. The sample holds roughly 170,000 clones, roughly 90% seen once. Sequencing was done on a sample of peripheral blood. Every receptor here comes from a man aged 55 to 70 with acute or convalescent COVID-19.

The rearrangement links TRBV7-9 to TRBJ1-1; D perhaps matches TRBD1 (5 bases). This CDR3 comprises 13 residues. Germline V lookup: CDR1 SEHNR, CDR2 FQNEAQ (reference sequence). V was clipped by 5 bases and J by 4 bases, with 11 bases between them. The CDR3 sequence: CASSPQGSTEAFF. The CDR3 bases are TGTGCCAGCAGCCCCCAGGGAAGCACTGAAGCTTTCTTT.

V usage is TRBV21-1 and J usage is TRBJ2-5; whether TRBD1, the table's D call, matches the DNA was not checked. TRBV21-1 is termed a pseudogene. The CDR3 covers 17 residues. In DNA form, the CDR3 reads TGTGCCAGCAGTCACAGGTGTGGCAGGGGTCGCCAAGAGACCCAGTACTTC. It specifies CASSHRCGRGRQETQYF.

This chain connects TRBV10-1 to TRBJ2-3; D ambiguous. The CDR3 totals 12 residues. Germline lookup yields CDR1 WNHNN and CDR2 SYGVQD (reference sequence). Trimming stripped 6 bases from V and 5 bases from J, with 9 bases between. The CDR3 nucleotides read TGCGCCAGCAGGCTAGGAGTAGATACGCAGTATTTT. Protein sequence: CASRLGVDTQYF.

The rearrangement links TRBV18 to TRBJ2-7, with 7 bases matching TRBD1. The CDR3 is 15 residues long. The J segment lost 0 bases and the V segment lost 6 bases, leaving 8 bases of the junction unmatched. Germline V gene sequence: CDR1 KGHSH, CDR2 LQKENI. The CDR3 here is CASSMGQPRSYEQYV. The CDR3 DNA reads as TGTGCCAGCTCGATGGGACAGCCTCGCTCCTACGAGCAGTACGTC.

This clone was counted only a few times. CDR3 nucleotide sequence: TGCGCCAGCAGCTTGTCTGGGGCAGGGGGCACCTTTGAAGCTTTCTTT. This gives the protein CASSLSGAGGTFEAFF. V and J are TRBV5-1 and TRBJ1-1, with TRBD1 matching over 8 bases. This CDR3 is 16 amino acids long. Germline-derived CDR1 and CDR2 are SGHRS and YFSETQ. Trimming cost V 1 base and J 7 bases; bases outside gene matches: 12.

The V and J genes are TRBV27 and TRBJ1-6, with 9 bases identical to TRBD1. The CDR3 contains 17 residues. Trimming took 4 bases from V and 17 from J; bases not matched to a gene: 21. CDR1 is MNHEY, CDR2 SMNVEV, per germline (reference sequence). CDR3 protein: CASSSLRQGGRLRWFHF. CDR3 nucleotides: TGTGCCAGCAGTTCTCTTAGACAGGGGGGACGACTTCGATGGTTCCACTTT.

The chain links TRBV19 to TRBJ1-5; D call uncertain. The CDR3 consists of 13 residues. Trimming shortened V by 11 bases and J by 2 bases, and 13 bases separated the two germline ends. From germline, CDR1 is LNHDA and CDR2 SQIVND (reference sequence). CDR3 loop: CASLLVCNQPQHF. In DNA, the CDR3 is TGTGCCTCCCTACTCGTGTGCAATCAGCCCCAGCATTTT.

The chain employs TRBV7-8 and TRBJ2-7, with D possibly matching TRBD1 (5 bases). CDR1 is SGHVS, CDR2 FQNEAQ, per germline. The CDR3 sequence is 13 residues long. The V end was cut by 5 bases, the J end by 5 bases, with 13 bases between. The CDR3 sequence is CASSPPSGNEQYF. Written as DNA, the CDR3 is TGTGCCAGCAGCCCCCCATCAGGGAACGAGCAGTACTTC.

The chain has TRBV7-9 and TRBJ2-2; TRBD2 matches 8 bases. The length of the CDR3 is 14 residues. V was pared by 5 bases and J by 5 bases, with 4 bases of the junction left unmatched. Germline-derived CDR1 and CDR2 are SEHNR and FQNEAQ (reference sequence). CDR3 DNA sequence: TGTGCCAGCAGCCCGGGGGGGCGAACCGGGGAGCTGTTTTTT. Translated: CASSPGGRTGELFF. The variable domain in full, completed from reference TRBV7-9 and TRBJ2-2, reads DTGVSQNPRHKITKRGQNVTFRCDPISEHNRLYWYRQTLGQGPEFLTYFQNEAQLEKSRLLSDRFSAERPKGSFSTLEIQRTEQGDSAMYLCASSPGGRTGELFFGEGSRLTVL.

This clone has just a few counts. The chain combines TRBV27 with TRBJ1-5, with 7 bases matching TRBD1. The length of the CDR3 is 15 residues. Per the germline V gene, CDR1 is MNHEY and CDR2 is SMNVEV (reference sequence). Trimming removed 6 bases from V and 6 bases from J; junction bases left unmatched: 11. The CDR3 DNA follows: TGTGCCAGCAGGACGACAGGGACCCTCAGTCAGCCCCAGCATTTT. This sequence encodes CASRTTGTLSQPQHF.

The chain joins TRBV19 to TRBJ2-1, with 10 bases fitting TRBD1. With 5 bases clipped from V and 9 bases from J, the junction kept 4 bases outside the gene matches. Per the germline V gene, CDR1 is LNHDA and CDR2 is SQIVND (reference sequence). There are 13 residues in the CDR3. DNA for the CDR3: TGTGCCAGTAGTCCGCGACAGGGGGCTGAGCAGTTCTTC. Protein product: CASSPRQGAEQFF.

The rearrangement links TRBV19 to TRBJ2-4; a weak D match, TRBD1 (6 bases). Germline loops: CDR1 LNHDA, CDR2 SQIVND (reference sequence). Trimming took 6 bases from V and 6 from J, leaving 15 bases between them. The length of the CDR3 is 14 residues. CDR3 nucleotide sequence: TGTGCCAGTAGCCTAAGGGGGAATGGAAACATTCAGTACTTC. Residues: CASSLRGNGNIQYF.

V and J are TRBV30 and TRBJ1-3; perhaps TRBD1 as D (5 bases). The CDR3 contains 15 residues. The V and J ends lost 2 bases and 0 bases respectively, with 11 bases between them. Germline V lookup: CDR1 GTSNPN, CDR2 SVGIG (reference sequence). The CDR3 bases are TGTGCCTGGAGTTTAACAGGTCCCTCTGGAAACACCATATATTTT. It specifies CAWSLTGPSGNTIYF.

The rearrangement links TRBV4-3 to TRBJ2-3; D gene ambiguous. Trimming removed 1 base at V and 1 base at J, with 18 bases between. The CDR3 length is 18 residues. The germline CDR1 and CDR2 sequences are LGHNA and YSLEER. The CDR3 region is CASSQAAPRSQGTDTQYF. CDR3 nucleotides: TGCGCCAGCAGCCAAGCCGCGCCGAGGAGCCAAGGCACAGATACGCAGTATTTT.

This rearrangement joins TRBV27 to TRBJ1-2; D might be TRBD1 (5 bases). Per germline, CDR1 MNHEY and CDR2 SMNVEV (reference sequence). V lost 5 bases and J lost 4, with 14 bases in between. The CDR3 has 14 residues. The chain's CDR3 is CASSLSRGGYGYTF. The DNA for the CDR3 is TGTGCCAGCAGTCTCTCCCGGGGGGGCTATGGCTACACCTTC.

The genes are TRBV6-1 and TRBJ2-1; the D gene is possibly TRBD2 (5 bases). Germline V lookup: CDR1 MNHNS, CDR2 SASEGT. Trimming stripped 0 bases from V and 7 bases from J, with 16 bases between. This CDR3 has 16 residues. The CDR3 loop is CASSEAIGEGVNEQFF. Written as DNA, the CDR3 is TGTGCCAGCAGTGAAGCGATCGGGGAAGGTGTAAATGAGCAGTTCTTC.

The chain has TRBV19 and TRBJ2-1; maybe TRBD2 (5 bases). The CDR3 has 13 amino acids. Germline CDR1 LNHDA, CDR2 SQIVND (reference sequence). Trimming shortened V by 6 bases and J by 6 bases, and 12 bases separated the two germline ends. CDR3 region: CASSLAHPNEQFF. DNA of the CDR3: TGTGCCAGTAGCTTAGCGCACCCCAATGAGCAGTTCTTC.

V is TRBV15 and J is TRBJ2-7; tentatively, D is TRBD2 (6 bases). V was pared by 0 bases and J by 7 bases, with 16 bases between. There are 15 residues in the CDR3. The germline V gene has CDR1 LNHNV and CDR2 YYDKDF (reference sequence). DNA of the CDR3: TGTGCCACCAGCAGAGAACTAGCACAATCGTGGGAGCAGTACGTC. Its protein product is CATSRELAQSWEQYV.

The chain is built from TRBV7-6 and TRBJ1-1, with D possibly TRBD1 on 5 matching bases. Deletions cut 5 bases from V and 4 bases from J, with 14 bases between. Germline values: CDR1 SGHVS, CDR2 FNYEAQ. The CDR3 runs to 14 residues. CDR3 sequence (DNA): TGTGCCAGCAGCCGACAGCAAGGGGCCACTGAAGCTTTCTTT. It yields the protein CASSRQQGATEAFF.

The chain links TRBV24-1 to TRBJ1-2; D not certain. This CDR3 comprises 13 residues. CDR1 is KGHDR and CDR2 is SFDVKD in the germline V gene. V was pared by 3 bases and J by 3 bases, with 7 bases between. The CDR3 DNA reads as TGTGCCACCAGTGATGGCGGCTACTATGGCTACACCTTC. Translated, it gives CATSDGGYYGYTF.

This clone was observed once. This chain joins TRBV19 and TRBJ2-2; tentatively, D is TRBD2 (6 bases). V lost 3 bases, J lost 5 bases, and 16 bases lay in between. Germline loops: CDR1 LNHDA, CDR2 SQIVND (reference sequence). CDR3 length: 16 amino acids. The CDR3 sequence: CASSISLRGWTGELFF. The DNA for the CDR3 is TGTGCCAGTAGTATCAGTCTTCGGGGGTGGACCGGGGAGCTGTTTTTT.

For this clone: The junction and the germline gene differ at one end; a read error may be behind it. The rearrangement uses TRBV7-9 and TRBJ1-4; D ambiguous. The CDR3 consists of 12 residues. The germline V gene has CDR1 SEHNR and CDR2 FQNEAQ (reference sequence). The CDR3 loop reads CASSLGRERLFF. For the CDR3, the DNA is TGTGCCAGCAGCTTAGGGCGGGAAAGACTGTTTTTT.

The chain links TRBV4-3 to TRBJ2-7, with 9 bases identical to TRBD2. The CDR3 spans 15 residues. Germline CDR1 and CDR2: LGHNA and YSLEER. J lost 1 base, V lost 3 bases, and 4 bases had no gene match. As DNA, the CDR3 is TGCGCCAGCAGCCAGGGACTAGCTCTTTCCTACGAGCAGTACTTC. Translated: CASSQGLALSYEQYF.

The chain is built from TRBV24-1 and TRBJ2-1; no definite D call. The CDR3 covers 16 residues. The ends were cut back, 4 bases at V and 0 bases at J, with 12 bases in the middle. CDR1 and CDR2 (germline): KGHDR, SFDVKD. CDR3 nucleotides: TGTGCCACCAGTGACCCCTTTGCAGGCTCCTACAATGAGCAGTTCTTC. It translates to CATSDPFAGSYNEQFF.

CDR3 protein: CASSRGQGGSYNEQFF. The CDR3 DNA reads TGCGCCAGCAGCCGGGGACAGGGAGGCTCCTACAATGAGCAGTTCTTC. The genes are TRBV5-1 and TRBJ2-1; TRBD1 agrees at 9 bases. V shed 4 bases and J 0 bases; nucleotides not matched to a gene: 5. The CDR3 length is 16 residues. Germline V gene sequence: CDR1 SGHRS, CDR2 YFSETQ.